What follows are 14 T cell receptor beta chains derived from one specimen sequenced in a study of regulatory T cells in long-lasting Graves disease. iRepertoire HTBI primers and Arm-PCR of CDR3 regions built TCR beta libraries. TCRdb ran MiXCR on the multiplex PCR reads and lists one entry per CDR3 protein. The sample holds almost 350,000 distinct CDR3 sequences, roughly a fifth seen once. Stated time point: persistent/refractory GD, antithyroid drugs over 5 years with positive TRAb. Isolated PBMC RNA provided the starting material for the TCR library. This sample comprised peripheral blood mononuclear cells (PBMCs), obtained when the disease was refractory, from a patient treated with antithyroid drugs. The receptors shown here come from a female donor with Graves disease.

This clonotype was detected many times. The V gene is TRBV12-3 or TRBV12-4, the J gene TRBJ1-2; 7 positions match TRBD1. The V segment lost 5 bases and the J segment 8 bases; nucleotides outside the gene matches: 11. The CDR3 contains 14 residues. CDR3 in amino acids: CASSRDSGVDGYTF. The CDR3, as DNA: TGTGCCAGCAGTAGGGACAGTGGGGTAGACGGCTACACCTTC.

The rearrangement links TRBV6-1 to TRBJ1-4; TRBD1 is a possible D gene (6 bases). Germline V gene sequence: CDR1 MNHNS, CDR2 SASEGT. V lost 8 bases and J lost 4, with 11 bases in between. The CDR3 contains 13 residues. The CDR3 DNA sequence: TGTGCCAGCGCCCACAGGGATAATGAAAAACTGTTTTTT. This codes for CASAHRDNEKLFF.

This clonotype has a handful of counts. The rearrangement links TRBV11-2 to TRBJ2-2; D gene ambiguous. Looked up from germline, CDR1 is SGHAT and CDR2 is FQNNGV. Deletions cut 1 base from V and 3 bases from J, with 3 bases between. The CDR3 has 13 residues. The chain's CDR3 is CASSLVDTGELFF. The DNA for the CDR3 is TGTGCCAGCAGCTTAGTCGACACCGGGGAGCTGTTTTTT.

The chain uses TRBV18 and TRBJ1-1; D may be TRBD1 (5 bases). The germline V gene has CDR1 KGHSH and CDR2 LQKENI. V was shortened by 1 base and J by 0 bases, with 9 bases between the two germline ends. This CDR3 is 15 amino acids long. The CDR3 loop reads CASSPRGGMNTEAFF. The CDR3 coding sequence is TGTGCCAGCTCACCACGGGGCGGCATGAACACTGAAGCTTTCTTT.

This clonotype turned up a few times. The genes are TRBV7-2 and TRBJ1-3; 8 nucleotides match TRBD1. Per the germline V gene, CDR1 is SGHTA and CDR2 is FQGNSA. The CDR3 totals 15 residues. Trimming took 1 base from V and 8 from J; bases not matched to a gene: 7. CDR3 sequence reads: CASSLDAGGVDTIYF. The CDR3 bases are TGTGCCAGCAGCTTAGACGCAGGGGGCGTTGACACCATATATTTT.

This clonotype was observed a few times. Written as DNA, the CDR3 is TGTGCCAGCAGCGTAGCGGGACAGGGGAGCCACGAGCAGTACTTC. This gives the protein CASSVAGQGSHEQYF. V is TRBV9 and J is TRBJ2-7; TRBD1 aligns across 10 bases. After removal of 0 bases from V and 5 bases from J, the junction contained 5 bases not matched to a gene. The CDR3 has 15 residues. From germline, CDR1 is SGDLS and CDR2 YYNGEE.

This clonotype was counted a few times. The chain carries TRBV27 and TRBJ2-1; D is unclear. The germline CDR1 and CDR2 sequences are MNHEY and SMNVEV (reference sequence). CDR3 length: 13 amino acids. The V end was cut by 3 bases, the J end by 2 bases, with 5 bases between. The CDR3 loop is CASSLNPYNEQFF. The CDR3 DNA sequence: TGTGCCAGCAGTTTGAATCCCTACAATGAGCAGTTCTTC.

This clonotype has ten or more counts. The V gene is TRBV9, the J gene TRBJ1-2; D call uncertain. CDR1 is SGDLS, CDR2 YYNGEE, per germline. V was trimmed by 3 bases and J by 3 bases, leaving 12 bases between them. This CDR3 comprises 14 residues. CDR3 coding DNA: TGTGCCAGCAGCGCTGGACCCCAAGACTATGGCTACACCTTC. This sequence encodes CASSAGPQDYGYTF.

Many counts were recorded for this clonotype. The rearrangement uses TRBV5-5 and TRBJ2-4, with 7 bases aligning to TRBD1. Germline CDR1 SGHKS, CDR2 YYEKEE (reference sequence). The CDR3 sequence is 14 residues long. V gave up 4 bases and J gave up 5 bases; unmatched junction bases: 6. The CDR3 spells CASSVGTVENIQYF. The CDR3 bases are TGTGCCAGCAGCGTCGGGACAGTCGAAAACATTCAGTACTTC.

V is TRBV29-1 and J is TRBJ2-1; weak D call: TRBD1 (6 bases). The CDR3 runs to 13 residues. V was shortened by 1 base and J by 2 bases, with 6 bases between the two germline ends. Germline V lookup: CDR1 SQVTM, CDR2 ANQGSEA. The CDR3 is CSVEGDTYNEQFF. CDR3 nucleotides: TGCAGCGTTGAAGGGGACACCTACAATGAGCAGTTCTTC.

This clonotype turned up a few times. This rearrangement joins TRBV11-3 to TRBJ1-1, with TRBD1 matching 7 bases. CDR3 length: 18 residues. V was clipped by 4 bases and J by 1 base; unmatched bases: 15. Germline V CDR1 and CDR2: SGHNT, YENEEA. CDR3 residues: CASSYPDRAPNKNTEAFF. The CDR3 DNA is TGTGCCAGCAGCTACCCTGACAGGGCCCCCAATAAGAACACTGAAGCTTTCTTT.

J is TRBJ2-7 and V is TRBV7-9; unclear D gene. There are 15 residues in the CDR3. Trimming pared 1 base from V and 0 bases from J, leaving 10 bases between. Germline V CDR1 and CDR2: SEHNR, FQNEAQ (reference sequence). CDR3 sequence: CASSLGQASSYEQYF. Written as DNA, the CDR3 is TGTGCCAGCAGCTTAGGGCAGGCCAGCTCCTACGAGCAGTACTTC. The whole variable domain, filled in from reference TRBV7-9 and TRBJ2-7, reads DTGVSQNPRHKITKRGQNVTFRCDPISEHNRLYWYRQTLGQGPEFLTYFQNEAQLEKSRLLSDRFSAERPKGSFSTLEIQRTEQGDSAMYLCASSLGQASSYEQYFGPGTRLTVT.

This clonotype was found many times. V gene TRBV30 combines with J gene TRBJ1-4; D is unresolved. V dropped 3 bases and J dropped 7 bases, with 12 bases sitting between them. Per germline, CDR1 GTSNPN and CDR2 SVGIG (reference sequence). The CDR3 is 13 amino acids. Here the CDR3 DNA reads TGTGCCTGGAGCTTAAGGTCAGGTGAAAAACTGTTTTTT. The encoded protein is CAWSLRSGEKLFF.

Only a few counts were recorded for this clonotype. This sequence joins TRBV7-3 and TRBJ2-2; TRBD1 matches at 9 bases. The CDR3 totals 15 residues. Per the germline V gene, CDR1 is SGHTA and CDR2 is FQGTGA. The junction had 6 bases not matched to a gene; V was cut back by 5 bases and J by 5 bases. The CDR3 DNA reads as TGTGCCAGCAGCCCATCGACAGGGGGAACCGGGGAGCTGTTTTTT. Protein product: CASSPSTGGTGELFF.